This T cell receptor beta chain was captured by sequencing in a study of identical twins. General study findings and limits: Beta out-of-frame sequences displayed a weaker excess of sharing between twins.

Concerning this clonotype: What it binds is not known.

Germline-derived CDR1 and CDR2 are MNHEY and SMNVEV (reference sequence). The CDR3 spans 17 residues. V shed 6 bases, J shed 7 bases, and the junction held 12 bases outside the gene matches. Carrying unique molecular identifiers, the cDNA also gained a universal primer site through template switching. A single record per CDR3 protein comes from TCRdb applying MiXCR to the 5' RACE reads. The sample yields a few hundred thousand distinct CDR3 sequences, roughly 8% seen once. The same specimen was also included in a second study, on yellow fever vaccine responses in identical twins.

Sequencing used CD8+ T cells sorted from blood. The chain has TRBV27 and TRBJ2-3; 14 bases agree with TRBD2. The sequence was collected from a woman between 18 and 30 years old in good health. Written as DNA, the CDR3 is TGTGCCAGCAGGAGCAGGGGGGGACTAGCGGGAGCCTATACGCAGTATTTT. Translating gives CASRSRGGLAGAYTQYF.